These T cell receptor beta chains were read from a single sample in a study of blood T cell repertoires in COVID-19. The assay was immunoSEQ multiplex PCR, and TCRdb's table has in-frame clones only and misses some. The profile shows some 320,000 clones, approximately 87% of them singletons. Sample: PBMCs or T cells enriched from blood (not recorded which). The receptors stem from a woman aged 25 to 39 who had recovered from COVID-19. Both conserved end residues are trimmed from each CDR3. For some rows the clone size is stated as once, few or many, or as a class when expanded; others skip it.

v_call | clone_size | cdr3_aa
TRBV5-1 | . | ASRTREDNWQY
TRBV19 | . | ASSKLAQEGFQS
TRBV18 | . | ASSPDRGANTEAF
TRBV6-5 | . | ASRIHSNQPQH
TRBV3-1/TRBV3-2 | . | ASSRGLYEQY
TRBV3-1/TRBV3-2 | . | ASSQGRRGGEQF
TRBV6-5 | . | ASSYDGGNQPQH
TRBV4-2 | . | ASSQDWQNQPQH
TRBV5-6 | . | ASSWTLSTGGKHGELF
TRBV5-4 | few | ASSSPGDTEAF
TRBV5-1 | . | ASSPGGSSYNEQF
TRBV19 | . | ASSAPFDSYSNQPQH
TRBV7-9 | . | ASSSTFLGANVLT
TRBV20-1 | . | SASLRDNSEAF
TRBV29-1 | once | SVLPGDPNEQF
TRBV5-1 | . | ASSLEVAGGSTDTQY
TRBV6-2/TRBV6-3 | . | ASSNRPGQGRRAF